These T cell receptor beta chains were read from a single sample in a study of T cell changes during pregnancy in multiple sclerosis. Method: immunoSEQ multiplex PCR; TCRdb's copy keeps in-frame clones and lacks some. This sample yields 40,000 to 60,000 clones, of which approximately 95% are seen a single time; 0.47% belongs to the top ten. Material: CD4+ T cells from peripheral blood mononuclear cells, obtained in the first trimester of pregnancy. The receptors here all came from a female donor with multiple sclerosis, enrolled in a pregnancy study. Both conserved end residues are part of each CDR3. A D gene is named only where the DNA matches it firmly. The size field is filled for only some rows; it gives once, few, many or a size class.

v_gene,abundance,d_gene,j_gene,CDR3nt,CDR3aa
TRBV5-1,-,-,TRBJ1-2,TGCGCCAGCAGCTTGGGGGGGGGCTACCCTGGCTACACCTTC,CASSLGGGYPGYTF
TRBV7-8,-,-,TRBJ2-5,TGTGCCAGCAGTCTAGTTGGGGCCCAAGAGACCCAGTACTTC,CASSLVGAQETQYF
TRBV7-9,-,-,TRBJ2-7,TGTGCCAGCAGCAGGGGACTCGGGTACTCCTACGAGCAGTACTTC,CASSRGLGYSYEQYF
TRBV9,-,TRBD1,TRBJ1-1,TGTGCCAGCAGCGCAACGGGACAGGGGAACACTGAAGCTTTCTTT,CASSATGQGNTEAFF
TRBV7-3,-,TRBD2,TRBJ2-3,TGTGCCAGCAGCTTGGCGGGAGAGAGCACAGATACGCAGTATTTT,CASSLAGESTDTQYF
TRBV30,-,-,TRBJ1-1,TGTGCCTGGGATCCACTCCTGAACACTGAAGCTTTCTTT,CAWDPLLNTEAFF
TRBV29-1,-,-,TRBJ2-5,TGCAGCGTTGAGTCACAGTACCAAGAGACCCAGTACTTC,CSVESQYQETQYF
TRBV11-2,-,-,TRBJ2-7,TGTGCCAGCAGCTTAGATCGCGTACAAGGGAGGGAGCAGTACTTC,CASSLDRVQGREQYF
TRBV6-5,-,TRBD2,TRBJ2-1,TGTGCCAGCACCGGGACTAGGTTTTCCAATGAGCAGTTCTTC,CASTGTRFSNEQFF
TRBV19,once,TRBD1,TRBJ1-2,TGTGCCAGTAGTGTACAGGGGGCTCACTATGGCTACACCTTC,CASSVQGAHYGYTF
TRBV18,-,TRBD2,TRBJ2-1,TGTGCCAGCTCACCACTAGGCGGGGGGATCCAGGATGAGCAGTTCTTC,CASSPLGGGIQDEQFF
TRBV19,once,-,TRBJ1-1,TGTGCCAGTAGTACCTCACGGGGTAGATCAGAAGCTTTCTTT,CASSTSRGRSEAFF
TRBV9,-,TRBD1,TRBJ2-5,TGTGCCAGCAGCCCCCCGGGGTGGGGACAGGGAGAGACCCAGTACTTC,CASSPPGWGQGETQYF
TRBV2,-,TRBD1,TRBJ2-4,TGTGCCAGCAGACAATTCGGACAGGGAAACATTCAGTACTTC,CASRQFGQGNIQYF
TRBV11-2,-,-,TRBJ1-2,TGTGCCAGCAGCTTAGGACGGGACTACACCTTC,CASSLGRDYTF
TRBV2,-,-,TRBJ1-5,TGTGCCAGCAGTGATGTAGGCAATCAGCCCCAGCATTTT,CASSDVGNQPQHF
TRBV5-4,once,-,TRBJ2-7,TGTGCCAGCAGCTTGGGGCCAGATCTTTACTACGAGCAGTACTTC,CASSLGPDLYYEQYF
TRBV27,-,TRBD1,TRBJ1-6,TGTGCCAGCAGTTTAGGTATTACAGGGGTCGGAGCTAATTCACCCCTCCACTTT,CASSLGITGVGANSPLHF
TRBV29-1,once,TRBD1,TRBJ1-4,TGCAGCTTTACCGGGACAGGGTCCCTTAGTGAAAAACTGTTTTTT,CSFTGTGSLSEKLFF
TRBV5-1,-,TRBD1,TRBJ1-1,TGCGCCAGCAGCTTGAGCAGGGGGCTGGGCACTGAAGCTTTCTTT,CASSLSRGLGTEAFF
TRBV5-4,-,-,TRBJ2-5,TGTGCCAGCAGCTCCACGGGATCGGAGACCCAGTACTTC,CASSSTGSETQYF
TRBV9,-,-,TRBJ1-4,TGTGCCAGCAGCGTAGCTCCGTCAACAGGGGAAAAACTGTTTTTT,CASSVAPSTGEKLFF
TRBV10-3,-,TRBD1,TRBJ1-4,TGTGCCATCAGTGAGTTCGGGACAGGGGGTGGAGAAAAACTGTTTTTT,CAISEFGTGGGEKLFF
TRBV25-1,-,-,TRBJ1-6,TGTGCCAGCAGTGACCCGGGACAATATAATTCACCCCTCCACTTT,CASSDPGQYNSPLHF
TRBV19,-,TRBD2,TRBJ2-5,TGTGCCAGTAGTCTCGGGACTAGCCCCGAGACCCAGTACTTC,CASSLGTSPETQYF
TRBV19,-,TRBD1,TRBJ1-1,TGTGCCAGTAGTTACCGACAGGGGATTAACACTGAAGCTTTCTTT,CASSYRQGINTEAFF
TRBV7-3,few,-,TRBJ2-7,TGTGCCAGCACCCAACAGTCTGGGCTCTATGGCTCCTACGAGCAGTACTTC,CASTQQSGLYGSYEQYF
TRBV7-3,-,TRBD2,TRBJ2-5,TGTGCCAGCAGCTACGGACTGAACGGGAGGGAGACCCAGTACTTC,CASSYGLNGRETQYF
TRBV19,once,-,TRBJ1-2,TGTGCCAGTAGCGCCTCGTTGACAGCTCGACAGACAAGAAACTATGGCTACACCTTC,CASSASLTARQTRNYGYTF
TRBV21-1,-,-,TRBJ1-3,TGTGCCAGCAGGGGACAGACAGTGGATGATCCATCTGGAAACACCATATATTTT,CASRGQTVDDPSGNTIYF
TRBV7-2,-,-,TRBJ2-1,TGTGCCAGCAGCCGGACTGCCTTAGGAGGGGGGGCGACCGACGAGCAGTTCTTC,CASSRTALGGGATDEQFF
TRBV7-3,-,-,TRBJ2-2,TGTGCCAGCAGCCCTAGCCTTTCCACCGGGGAGCTGTTTTTT,CASSPSLSTGELFF
TRBV7-3,-,-,TRBJ2-1,TGTGCCAGCAGCCCCACCACAGGGAACTACGAGCAGTTCTTC,CASSPTTGNYEQFF
TRBV29-1,-,-,TRBJ1-1,TGCAGCGTCCGGCCACAGACACCCACTACTGAAGCTTTCTTT,CSVRPQTPTTEAFF
TRBV29-1,once,-,TRBJ1-2,TGCAGCGTTGAAGTCCAGGGTGTCTGCTATGGCTACACCTTC,CSVEVQGVCYGYTF
TRBV7-2,-,TRBD1,TRBJ1-5,TGTGCCAGCAGCCCGGTAGGGGGCTTTGGAGGTGGCAATCAGCCCCAGCATTTT,CASSPVGGFGGGNQPQHF
TRBV7-2,-,TRBD2,TRBJ2-3,TGTGCCAGCAGCTCTAGCGGGGCTACGCAGTATTTT,CASSSSGATQYF
TRBV23-1,-,-,TRBJ1-3,TGCGCCAGCAGTCACGTTCTCACGGGAGGAAACACCATATATTTT,CASSHVLTGGNTIYF
TRBV7-3,-,TRBD1,TRBJ2-7,TGTGCCAGCAGCCCGGGACAGCCCTACGAGCAGTACTTC,CASSPGQPYEQYF
TRBV27,-,-,TRBJ1-2,TGTGCCAGCAGTTTTGGGGGGGGGCGAAGTGGCTACACCTTC,CASSFGGGRSGYTF
TRBV5-6,-,TRBD2,TRBJ2-1,TGTGCCAGCAGCACCCGGACTAGCGCCGTCTACAATGAGCAGTTCTTC,CASSTRTSAVYNEQFF
TRBV7-9,-,-,TRBJ1-3,TGTGCCAGCAGCTTAGGAGACGAGAGGAACACCATATATTTT,CASSLGDERNTIYF
TRBV6-4,-,-,TRBJ1-2,TGTGCCAGCAGTGAGGCGTCTACAGGACCCTATGGCTACACCTTC,CASSEASTGPYGYTF
TRBV9,-,-,TRBJ1-1,TGTGCCAGCAGCATGGGACTCAAGAACACTGAAGCTTTCTTT,CASSMGLKNTEAFF
TRBV16,-,TRBD1,TRBJ2-6,TGTGCCAGCAGCCGACAGGGCTCTGGGGCCAACGTCCTGACTTTC,CASSRQGSGANVLTF
TRBV9,once,TRBD1,TRBJ1-5,TGTGCCAGCAGCGTAGCTCCGGACAGGGGTCAGCCCCAGCATTTT,CASSVAPDRGQPQHF
TRBV6-1,-,-,TRBJ1-5,TGTGCCAGCACCGACATCACAGCTAATCAGCCCCAGCATTTT,CASTDITANQPQHF
TRBV9,-,-,TRBJ2-5,TGTGCCAGCAGCGTAGGACTACAAAAAGAGACCCAGTACTTC,CASSVGLQKETQYF